This paragraph covers one TCR beta chain sequence. The source of the sample is a study of radiation and T cells in renal cell carcinoma. Time point of the sample: blood 2 weeks post-SBRT. The treatment denotes: 15 Gy SBRT to primary tumor, nephrectomy 4 weeks later. The germline V gene has CDR1 SGHAT and CDR2 FQNNGV. The CDR3 runs 17 residues. With 1 base clipped from V and 1 base from J, the junction kept 7 bases outside the gene matches. Libraries were prepared by immunoSEQ multiplex PCR; TCRdb keeps only in-frame clonotypes and omits some of them. The sample includes 70,000 to 80,000 clones, about 86% of them seen just once.

The chain uses TRBV11-2 and TRBJ2-5, with 9 bases matching TRBD2. This sequence was found in a woman aged 45-65 years with renal cell carcinoma. Sequences were derived from blood, sampled from a patient whose treatment included radiotherapy and nephrectomy. The CDR3 loop is CASSLGVLAGSQETQYF. CDR3 bases: TGTGCCAGCAGCTTAGGTGTCCTAGCGGGGTCCCAAGAGACCCAGTACTTC.